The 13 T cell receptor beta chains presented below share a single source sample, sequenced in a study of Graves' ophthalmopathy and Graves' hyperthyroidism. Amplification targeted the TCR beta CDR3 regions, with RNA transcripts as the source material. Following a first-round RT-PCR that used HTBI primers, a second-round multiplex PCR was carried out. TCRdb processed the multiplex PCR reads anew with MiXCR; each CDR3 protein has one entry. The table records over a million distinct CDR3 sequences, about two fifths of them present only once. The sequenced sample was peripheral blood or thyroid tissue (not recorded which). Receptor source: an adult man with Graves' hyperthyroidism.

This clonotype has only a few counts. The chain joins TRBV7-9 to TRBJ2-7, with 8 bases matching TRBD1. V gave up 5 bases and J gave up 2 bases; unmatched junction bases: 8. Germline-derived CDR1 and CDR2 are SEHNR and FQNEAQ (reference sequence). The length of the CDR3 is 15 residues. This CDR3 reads CASSPMGTGTYEQYF. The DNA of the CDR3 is TGTGCCAGCAGCCCTATGGGGACAGGCACCTACGAGCAGTACTTC.

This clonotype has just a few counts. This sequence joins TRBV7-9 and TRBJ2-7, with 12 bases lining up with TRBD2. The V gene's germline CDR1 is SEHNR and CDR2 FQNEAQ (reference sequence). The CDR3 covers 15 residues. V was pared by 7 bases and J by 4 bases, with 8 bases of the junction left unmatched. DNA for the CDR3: TGTGCCAGCACCAGAACCGGGACTAGCGGGTACGAGCAGTACTTC. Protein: CASTRTGTSGYEQYF.

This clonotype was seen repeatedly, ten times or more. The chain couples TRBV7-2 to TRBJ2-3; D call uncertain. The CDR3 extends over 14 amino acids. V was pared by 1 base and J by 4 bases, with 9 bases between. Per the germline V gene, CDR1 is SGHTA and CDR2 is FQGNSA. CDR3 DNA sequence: TGTGCCAGCAGCTTAGGCTTTTCCCCAGATACGCAGTATTTT. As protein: CASSLGFSPDTQYF. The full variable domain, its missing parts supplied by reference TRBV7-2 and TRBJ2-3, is GAGVSQSPSNKVTEKGKDVELRCDPISGHTALYWYRQSLGQGLEFLIYFQGNSAPDKSGLPSDRFSAERTGGSVSTLTIQRTQQEDSAVYLCASSLGFSPDTQYFGPGTRLTVL.

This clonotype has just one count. CDR3 sequence reads: CSVEDGGKLFF. Here the CDR3 DNA reads TGCAGCGTTGAAGATGGGGGAAAACTGTTTTTT. The genes are TRBV29-1 and TRBJ1-4, with a tentative D call TRBD1 (5 bases). The ends were cut back, 0 bases at V and 10 bases at J, with 6 bases in the middle. This CDR3 spans 11 amino acids. In germline, CDR1 is SQVTM, CDR2 ANQGSEA.

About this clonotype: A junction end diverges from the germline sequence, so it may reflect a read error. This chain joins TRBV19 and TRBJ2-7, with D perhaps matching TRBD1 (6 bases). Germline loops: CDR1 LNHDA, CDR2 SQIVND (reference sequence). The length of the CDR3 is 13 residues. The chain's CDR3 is CAGSPRTVSEQYF. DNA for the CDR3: TGTGCCGGTAGTCCACGGACAGTTTCCGAGCAGTACTTC.

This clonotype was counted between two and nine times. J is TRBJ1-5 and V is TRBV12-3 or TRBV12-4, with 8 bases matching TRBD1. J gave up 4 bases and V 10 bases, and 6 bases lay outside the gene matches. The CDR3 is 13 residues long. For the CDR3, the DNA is TGTGCCACTTCAGGGGGCGCGAATCAGCCCCAGCATTTT. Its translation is CATSGGANQPQHF.

Written as DNA, the CDR3 is TGTGCCAGCAGGGCCGACGGGACAGGGGCTGGAGCTTTCTTT. This codes for CASRADGTGAGAFF. The chain is built from TRBV2 and TRBJ1-1, with 10 bases fitting TRBD1. The CDR3 is made up of 14 amino acids. Per germline, CDR1 SNHLY and CDR2 FYNNEI. The J segment lost 10 bases and the V segment lost 6 bases, leaving 11 bases of the junction unmatched.

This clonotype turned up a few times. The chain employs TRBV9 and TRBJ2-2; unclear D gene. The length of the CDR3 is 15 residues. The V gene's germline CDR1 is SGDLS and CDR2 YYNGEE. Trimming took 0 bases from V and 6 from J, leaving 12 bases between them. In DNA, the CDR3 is TGTGCCAGCAGCGTAGCCCCGTGGGTGGCCGGGGAGCTGTTTTTT. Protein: CASSVAPWVAGELFF.

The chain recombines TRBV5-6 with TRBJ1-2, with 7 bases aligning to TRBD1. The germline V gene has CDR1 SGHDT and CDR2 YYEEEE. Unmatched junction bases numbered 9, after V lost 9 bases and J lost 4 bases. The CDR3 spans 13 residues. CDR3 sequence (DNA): TGTGCCACCTACAGGGGAGCGGTCTATGGCTACACCTTC. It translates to CATYRGAVYGYTF.

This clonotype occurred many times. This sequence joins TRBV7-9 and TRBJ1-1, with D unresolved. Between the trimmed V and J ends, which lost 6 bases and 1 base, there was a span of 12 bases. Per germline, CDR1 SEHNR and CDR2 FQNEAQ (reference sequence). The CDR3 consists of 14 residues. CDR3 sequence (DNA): TGTGCCAGCAGACCAACATTTAGGAACACTGAAGCTTTCTTT. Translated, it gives CASRPTFRNTEAFF.

The CDR3 is CASSLLPPARTGYGYTF. CDR3 coding DNA: TGTGCCAGCAGCTTATTACCCCCCGCCCGGACGGGCTATGGCTACACCTTC. This chain connects TRBV7-8 to TRBJ1-2; no definite D call. V lost 2 bases and J lost 4, with 20 bases in between. Germline V gene data show CDR1 as SGHVS and CDR2 as FQNEAQ. This CDR3 region has 17 residues.

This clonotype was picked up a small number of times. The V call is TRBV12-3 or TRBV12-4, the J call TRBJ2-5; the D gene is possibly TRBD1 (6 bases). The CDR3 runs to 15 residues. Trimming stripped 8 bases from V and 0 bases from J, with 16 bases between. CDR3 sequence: CASRKQGKDQETQYF. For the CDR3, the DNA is TGTGCCAGCCGAAAGCAGGGGAAGGACCAAGAGACCCAGTACTTC.

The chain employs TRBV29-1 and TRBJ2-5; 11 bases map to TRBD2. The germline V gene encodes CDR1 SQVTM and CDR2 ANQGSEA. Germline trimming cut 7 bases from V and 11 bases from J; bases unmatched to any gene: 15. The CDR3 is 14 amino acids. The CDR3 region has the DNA TGCAGCGCAGCACTAGCGGGAGTTGCAGATACGCAGTACTTC. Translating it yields CSAALAGVADTQYF.